This TCR beta chain was observed in a study of graft-versus-host responses after intestinal transplantation. Using immunoSEQ multiplex PCR, the repertoire was profiled, and TCRdb retains in-frame clones only, with some absent. This table holds over 80,000 clones, 90% to 95% found once. Turning to this clone: Its antigen is currently unknown.

This sample comprised unstimulated CD4+ T cells sorted from spleen or lymph node cells, obtained before transplant. This TCR derives from a human donor who was the organ donor for an intestinal transplant.

This chain's CDR3 is CASSEARGVYNEQFF. The CDR3 DNA reads as TGTGCCAGCAGTGAAGCTCGGGGGGTCTACAATGAGCAGTTCTTC. This rearrangement joins TRBV2 to TRBJ2-1; 7 bases are shared with TRBD2. Germline loops: CDR1 SNHLY, CDR2 FYNNEI. V lost 0 bases to trimming and J lost 3 bases; unmatched junction nucleotides: 2. The CDR3 is 15 residues long.